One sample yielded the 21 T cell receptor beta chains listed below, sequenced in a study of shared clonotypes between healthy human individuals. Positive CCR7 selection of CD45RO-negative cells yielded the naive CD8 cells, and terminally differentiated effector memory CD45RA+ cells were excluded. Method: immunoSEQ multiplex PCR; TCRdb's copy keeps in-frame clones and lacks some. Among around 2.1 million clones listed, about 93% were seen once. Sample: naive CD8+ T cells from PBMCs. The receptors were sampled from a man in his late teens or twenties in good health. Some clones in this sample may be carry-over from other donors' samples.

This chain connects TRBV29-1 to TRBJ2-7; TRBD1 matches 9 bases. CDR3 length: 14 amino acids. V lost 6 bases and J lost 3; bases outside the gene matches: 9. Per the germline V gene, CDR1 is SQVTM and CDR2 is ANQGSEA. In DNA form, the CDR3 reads TGCAGCGTCACCATTACGGGACAGGGCTACGAGCAGTACTTC. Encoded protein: CSVTITGQGYEQYF.

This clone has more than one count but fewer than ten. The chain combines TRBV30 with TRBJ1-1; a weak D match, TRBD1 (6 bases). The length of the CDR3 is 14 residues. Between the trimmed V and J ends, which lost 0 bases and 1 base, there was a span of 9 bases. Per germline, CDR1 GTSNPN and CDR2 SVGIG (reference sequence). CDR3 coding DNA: TGTGCCTGGAGTGTGGGGGGCCCGAACACTGAAGCTTTCTTT. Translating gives CAWSVGGPNTEAFF.

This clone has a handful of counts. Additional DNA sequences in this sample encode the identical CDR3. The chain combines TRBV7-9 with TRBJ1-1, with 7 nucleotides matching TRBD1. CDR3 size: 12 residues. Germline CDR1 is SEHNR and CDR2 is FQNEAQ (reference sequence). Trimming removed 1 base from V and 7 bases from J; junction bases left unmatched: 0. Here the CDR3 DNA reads TGTGCCAGCAGCTTAGACAGGGGTGAAGCTTTCTTT. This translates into CASSLDRGEAFF.

CDR3 sequence reads: CASSQDERGGEQFF. Written as DNA, the CDR3 is TGTGCCAGCAGCCAAGACGAGAGGGGGGGCGAGCAGTTCTTC. The chain uses TRBV4-2 and TRBJ2-1; TRBD2 might be the D (7 bases). The V end lost 0 bases, the J end lost 10 bases, and 13 bases lay between the germline ends. The CDR3 is 14 amino acids. Germline V gene sequence: CDR1 LGHNA, CDR2 YNFKEQ.

CDR3 nucleotide sequence: TGTGCCAGCTCGCATTATGACAGCACAGATACGCAGTATTTT. Translated: CASSHYDSTDTQYF. The V gene is TRBV18, the J gene TRBJ2-3, with D unclear. This CDR3 comprises 14 residues. V was trimmed by 6 bases and J by 0 bases, leaving 10 bases between them. In germline, CDR1 is KGHSH, CDR2 LQKENI. Looking up the rest from reference TRBV18 and TRBJ2-3 gives the full variable domain: NAGVMQNPRHLVRRRGQEARLRCSPMKGHSHVYWYRQLPEEGLKFMVYLQKENIIDESGMPKERFSAEFPKEGPSILRIQQVVRGDSAAYFCASSHYDSTDTQYFGPGTRLTVL.

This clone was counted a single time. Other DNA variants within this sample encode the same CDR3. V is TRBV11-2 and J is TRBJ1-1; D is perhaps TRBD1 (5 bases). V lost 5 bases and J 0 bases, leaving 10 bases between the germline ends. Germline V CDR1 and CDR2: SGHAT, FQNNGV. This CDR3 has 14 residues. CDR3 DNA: TGTGCCAGCAGCAGGGGCGGAATGAACACTGAAGCTTTCTTT. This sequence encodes CASSRGGMNTEAFF.

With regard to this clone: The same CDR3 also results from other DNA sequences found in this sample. The CDR3 spells CASSEYGYTF. In nucleotides, the CDR3 is TGTGCCAGCAGCGAATATGGCTACACCTTC. The gene calls are TRBV2 and TRBJ1-2; D gene ambiguous. There are 10 residues in the CDR3. Germline V CDR1 and CDR2: SNHLY, FYNNEI. Trimming took off 6 bases at V and 5 bases at J, with 4 bases between the two ends.

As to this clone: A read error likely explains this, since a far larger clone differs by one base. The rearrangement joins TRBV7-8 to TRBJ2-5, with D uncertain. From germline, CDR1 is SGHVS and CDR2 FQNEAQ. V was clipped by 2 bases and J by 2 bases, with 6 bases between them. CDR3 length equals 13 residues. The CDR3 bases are TGTGCCAGCAGCTTAAGGCGGCAAGAGACCCAGTACTTC. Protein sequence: CASSLRRQETQYF. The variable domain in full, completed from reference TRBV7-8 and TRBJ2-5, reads GAGVSQSPRYKVAKRGQDVALRCDPISGHVSLFWYQQALGQGPEFLTYFQNEAQLDKSGLPSDRFFAERPEGSVSTLKIQRTQQEDSAVYLCASSLRRQETQYFGPGTRLLVL.

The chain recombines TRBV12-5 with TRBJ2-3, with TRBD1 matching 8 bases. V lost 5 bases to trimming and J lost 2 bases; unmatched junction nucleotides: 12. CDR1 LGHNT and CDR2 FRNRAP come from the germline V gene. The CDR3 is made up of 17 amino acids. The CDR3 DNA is TGTGCTAGTGGTACCTCCCCCGGACAGGGCCCCACAGATACGCAGTATTTT. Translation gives CASGTSPGQGPTDTQYF.

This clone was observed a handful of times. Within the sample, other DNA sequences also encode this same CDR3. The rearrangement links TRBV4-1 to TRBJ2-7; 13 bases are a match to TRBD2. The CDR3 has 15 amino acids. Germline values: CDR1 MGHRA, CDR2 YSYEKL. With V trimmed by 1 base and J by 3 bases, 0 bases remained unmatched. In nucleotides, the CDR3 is TGCGCCAGCAGCCAAGGACTAGCGGGAGGCTACGAGCAGTACTTC. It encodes CASSQGLAGGYEQYF.

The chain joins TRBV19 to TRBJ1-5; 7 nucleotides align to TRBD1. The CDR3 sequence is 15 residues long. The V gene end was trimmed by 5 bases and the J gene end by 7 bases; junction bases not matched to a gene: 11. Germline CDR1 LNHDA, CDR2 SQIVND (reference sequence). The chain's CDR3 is CASSVNRGRGQPQHF. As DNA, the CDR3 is TGTGCCAGTAGTGTAAACAGGGGCCGGGGCCAGCCCCAGCATTTT.

This CDR3 is CASSFTGGLPDPNTGELFF. The CDR3, as DNA: TGCGCCAGCAGCTTCACGGGCGGTCTACCCGATCCCAACACCGGGGAGCTGTTTTTT. This chain joins TRBV5-1 and TRBJ2-2; D unresolved. There are 19 residues in the CDR3. CDR1 and CDR2 from the germline V gene are SGHRS and YFSETQ. Trimming removed 2 bases at V and 2 bases at J, with 22 bases between.

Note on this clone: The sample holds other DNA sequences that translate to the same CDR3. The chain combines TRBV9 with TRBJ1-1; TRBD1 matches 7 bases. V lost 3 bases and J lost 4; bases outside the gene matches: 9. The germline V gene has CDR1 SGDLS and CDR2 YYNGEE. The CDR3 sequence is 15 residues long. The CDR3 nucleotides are TGTGCCAGCAGCGCACCCCACAGGGGCGTCACTGAAGCTTTCTTT. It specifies CASSAPHRGVTEAFF.

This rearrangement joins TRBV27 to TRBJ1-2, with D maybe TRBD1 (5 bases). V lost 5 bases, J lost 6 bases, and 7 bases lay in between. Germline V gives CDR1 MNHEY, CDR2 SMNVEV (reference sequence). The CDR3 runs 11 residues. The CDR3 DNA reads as TGTGCCAGCAGTCCGGGACATGGCTACACCTTC. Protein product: CASSPGHGYTF.

CDR3 nucleotide sequence: TGTGCCAGCAGTTTTAGCCCCGGTGAAGCTTTCTTT. Residues: CASSFSPGEAFF. The chain combines TRBV28 with TRBJ1-1; no definite D call. This CDR3 contains 12 residues. CDR1 MDHEN and CDR2 SYDVKM come from the germline V gene. Trimming pared 3 bases from V and 7 bases from J, leaving 9 bases between.

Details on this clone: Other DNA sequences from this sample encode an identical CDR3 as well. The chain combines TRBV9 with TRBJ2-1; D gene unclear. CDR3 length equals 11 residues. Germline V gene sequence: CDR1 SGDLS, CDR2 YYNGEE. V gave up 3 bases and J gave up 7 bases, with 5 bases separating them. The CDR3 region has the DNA TGTGCCAGCAGCGGTAGAAATGAGCAGTTCTTC. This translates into CASSGRNEQFF. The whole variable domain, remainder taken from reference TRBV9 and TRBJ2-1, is DSGVTQTPKHLITATGQRVTLRCSPRSGDLSVYWYQQSLDQGLQFLIQYYNGEERAKGNILERFSAQQFPDLHSELNLSSLELGDSALYFCASSGRNEQFFGPGTRLTVL.

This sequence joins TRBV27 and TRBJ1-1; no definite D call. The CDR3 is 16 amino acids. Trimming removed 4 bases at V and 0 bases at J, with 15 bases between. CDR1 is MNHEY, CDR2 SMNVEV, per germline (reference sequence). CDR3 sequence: CASSWSRGEMNTEAFF. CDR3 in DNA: TGTGCCAGCAGTTGGAGTCGGGGAGAGATGAACACTGAAGCTTTCTTT.

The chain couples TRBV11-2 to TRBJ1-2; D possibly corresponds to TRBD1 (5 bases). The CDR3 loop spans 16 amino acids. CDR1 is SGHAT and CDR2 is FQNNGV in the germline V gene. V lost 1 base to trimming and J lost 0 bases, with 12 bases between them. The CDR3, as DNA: TGTGCCAGCAGCTTAGGTTGGGACGGCCCTAACTATGGCTACACCTTC. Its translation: CASSLGWDGPNYGYTF. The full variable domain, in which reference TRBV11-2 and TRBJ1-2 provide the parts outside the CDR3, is EAGVAQSPRYKIIEKRQSVAFWCNPISGHATLYWYQQILGQGPKLLIQFQNNGVVDDSQLPKDRFSAERLKGVDSTLKIQPAKLEDSAVYLCASSLGWDGPNYGYTFGSGTRLTVV.

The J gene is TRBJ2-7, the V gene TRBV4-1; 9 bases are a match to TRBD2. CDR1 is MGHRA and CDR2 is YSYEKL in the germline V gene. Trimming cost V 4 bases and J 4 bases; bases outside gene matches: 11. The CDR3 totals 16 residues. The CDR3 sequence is CASSPLAGVLSYEQYF. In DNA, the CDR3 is TGCGCCAGCAGCCCCTTAGCGGGAGTTCTTTCATACGAGCAGTACTTC.

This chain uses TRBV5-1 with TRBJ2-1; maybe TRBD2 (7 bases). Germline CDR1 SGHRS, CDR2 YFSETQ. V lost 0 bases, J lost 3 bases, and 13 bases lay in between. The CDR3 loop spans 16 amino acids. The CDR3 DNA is TGCGCCAGCAGCTTGGAGGGGGAGCGGGACTACAATGAGCAGTTCTTC. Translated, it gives CASSLEGERDYNEQFF.

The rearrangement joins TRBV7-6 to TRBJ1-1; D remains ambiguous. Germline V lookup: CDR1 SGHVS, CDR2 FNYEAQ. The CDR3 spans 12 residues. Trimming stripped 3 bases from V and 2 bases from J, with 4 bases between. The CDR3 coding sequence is TGTGCCAGCAGCTTTGAAAACACTGAAGCTTTCTTT. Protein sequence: CASSFENTEAFF.